These 16 T cell receptor beta chains were sequenced from one sample in a study of cytomegalovirus exposure and HLA in healthy donors. The PCR used 60 Vbeta and 13 Jbeta primers. TCRdb's copy holds only in-frame clones and misses some; the assay was immunoSEQ multiplex PCR. The sample records approximately 200,000 clones, roughly four fifths being singletons. Specimen: PBMCs. The source is a man aged 30 to 39 in good health and CMV-seronegative.

The J gene is TRBJ2-4, the V gene TRBV28, with 10 bases that match TRBD1. There are 17 residues in the CDR3. Germline values: CDR1 MDHEN, CDR2 SYDVKM. Unmatched junction bases numbered 11, after V lost 9 bases and J lost 0 bases. The CDR3 region is CASSPQGQGIAKNIQYF. In DNA, the CDR3 is TGTGCCAGTAGTCCCCAGGGACAGGGGATAGCCAAAAACATTCAGTACTTC.

J is TRBJ2-2 and V is TRBV21-1; the tabulated D call, TRBD2, remains unverified against the DNA. TRBV21-1 has pseudogene status. The CDR3 is 13 residues long. In nucleotides, the CDR3 is TGTGCCAGCAGCCCGCGAAACACCGGGGAGCTGTTTTTT. Protein: CASSPRNTGELFF.

The chain carries TRBV27 and TRBJ1-1; TRBD1 matches 7 bases. Trimming at V came to 5 bases and at J to 2 bases, leaving 5 bases not matched to a gene. The length of the CDR3 is 14 residues. Germline-derived CDR1 and CDR2 are MNHEY and SMNVEV (reference sequence). The CDR3 reads CASSTGVTNTEAFF. The CDR3 DNA is TGTGCCAGCAGTACAGGGGTTACCAACACTGAAGCTTTCTTT.

The J gene is TRBJ1-5, the V gene TRBV27, with 7 nucleotides matching TRBD1. After removal of 6 bases from V and 6 bases from J, the junction contained 11 bases not matched to a gene. Per germline, CDR1 MNHEY and CDR2 SMNVEV (reference sequence). The CDR3 is 15 residues long. The CDR3 loop reads CASSLPDRVVQPQHF. The CDR3, as DNA: TGTGCCAGCAGCCTACCCGACAGGGTGGTTCAGCCCCAGCATTTT.

The chain uses TRBV27 and TRBJ2-1; D may be TRBD2 (6 bases). The CDR3 has 14 residues. In germline, CDR1 is MNHEY, CDR2 SMNVEV (reference sequence). V lost 5 bases and J lost 5, with 13 bases in between. In DNA form, the CDR3 reads TGTGCCAGCAGTCCGGACTACTCTAACAATGAGCAGTTCTTC. This codes for CASSPDYSNNEQFF.

The chain joins TRBV18 to TRBJ1-2; possibly TRBD1 for D (5 bases). This CDR3 spans 14 amino acids. The germline V gene has CDR1 KGHSH and CDR2 LQKENI. The V and J ends lost 1 base and 8 bases respectively, with 14 bases between them. CDR3 bases: TGTGCCAGCTCACCACTTGACAGAGCTGGAGGCTACACCTTC. This encodes CASSPLDRAGGYTF.

The V gene is TRBV19, the J gene TRBJ1-4; 9 bases match TRBD1. CDR1 is LNHDA, CDR2 SQIVND, per germline (reference sequence). This CDR3 comprises 16 residues. Unmatched junction bases numbered 12, after V lost 5 bases and J lost 8 bases. CDR3: CASSSLAGTGNEKLFF. In DNA, the CDR3 is TGTGCCAGTAGTTCTCTGGCCGGGACAGGGAACGAAAAACTGTTTTTT.

This clone was seen a few times. This chain connects TRBV9 to TRBJ2-1; tentatively, D is TRBD2 (5 bases). This CDR3 region has 15 residues. The V end lost 0 bases, the J end lost 4 bases, and 11 bases lay between the germline ends. CDR1 is SGDLS, CDR2 YYNGEE, per germline. DNA of the CDR3: TGTGCCAGCAGCGTAGGTCCGGGAAATTACAATGAGCAGTTCTTC. Amino acid sequence: CASSVGPGNYNEQFF.

The V and J genes are TRBV27 and TRBJ2-7; possibly TRBD1 for D (7 bases). CDR3 size: 13 residues. Germline lookup yields CDR1 MNHEY and CDR2 SMNVEV (reference sequence). V lost 4 bases to trimming and J lost 4 bases, with 11 bases between them. CDR3 coding DNA: TGTGCCAGCAGTTCCCCAGGGGGGTACGAGCAGTACTTC. It yields the protein CASSSPGGYEQYF.

The chain links TRBV6-6 to TRBJ1-5; 7 bases line up with TRBD1. The CDR3 loop spans 13 amino acids. From germline, CDR1 is MNHNY and CDR2 SVGAGI (reference sequence). V gave up 6 bases and J gave up 4 bases; unmatched junction bases: 3. The CDR3 is CASRRDRNQPQHF. CDR3 nucleotides: TGTGCCAGCAGGAGGGACAGAAATCAGCCCCAGCATTTT.

The chain uses TRBV6-1 and TRBJ2-5, with 9 bases aligning to TRBD2. Per germline, CDR1 MNHNS and CDR2 SASEGT. The CDR3 length is 14 residues. Trimming at V came to 3 bases and at J to 1 base, leaving 0 bases not matched to a gene. The CDR3 DNA follows: TGTGCCAGCAGTGAGACTAGCGGCCAAGAGACCCAGTACTTC. Translation: CASSETSGQETQYF.

The rearrangement uses TRBV9 and TRBJ2-7, with 8 bases that match TRBD1. Germline CDR1 and CDR2: SGDLS and YYNGEE. The junction had 4 bases not matched to a gene; V was cut back by 3 bases and J by 2 bases. This CDR3 is 14 amino acids long. Here the CDR3 DNA reads TGTGCCAGCAGCGACAAGGACAGGGCCTACGAGCAGTACTTC. It encodes CASSDKDRAYEQYF.

This clone was observed a single time. The V gene is TRBV27, the J gene TRBJ2-2; 10 nucleotides match TRBD2. The CDR3 contains 16 residues. V lost 7 bases and J lost 6; bases outside the gene matches: 11. Germline assignment: CDR1 MNHEY and CDR2 SMNVEV (reference sequence). As DNA, the CDR3 is TGTGCCAGCACCTCCGAGGGACTAGCGAAGGCCGGGGAGCTGTTTTTT. Translation: CASTSEGLAKAGELFF.

This clone was detected a few times. The chain combines TRBV5-1 with TRBJ2-1, with D hard to call. The CDR3 sequence is 15 residues long. Germline lookup yields CDR1 SGHRS and CDR2 YFSETQ. The V and J ends lost 0 bases and 4 bases respectively, with 11 bases between them. CDR3 loop: CASSLGSGPYNEQFF. For the CDR3, the DNA is TGCGCCAGCAGCTTGGGGTCAGGCCCTTACAATGAGCAGTTCTTC.

The V gene is TRBV29-1, the J gene TRBJ1-1; D not certain. This CDR3 comprises 12 residues. In germline, CDR1 is SQVTM, CDR2 ANQGSEA. V lost 7 bases and J 4 bases, leaving 13 bases between the germline ends. The DNA of the CDR3 is TGCAGCGAAAAAACAACCTCCACTGAAGCTTTCTTT. Its protein product is CSEKTTSTEAFF. Using reference TRBV29-1 and TRBJ1-1 for the parts outside the CDR3, the full variable domain is SAVISQKPSRDICQRGTSLTIQCQVDSQVTMMFWYRQQPGQSLTLIATANQGSEATYESGFVIDKFPISRPNLTFSTLTVSNMSPEDSSIYLCSEKTTSTEAFFGQGTRLTVV.

This clone was counted between two and nine times. The J gene is TRBJ2-1, the V gene TRBV9, with D tentatively TRBD1 (6 bases). Germline CDR1 reads SGDLS; CDR2 reads YYNGEE. Trimming shortened V by 0 bases and J by 5 bases, and 9 bases separated the two germline ends. The CDR3 covers 14 residues. CDR3 in amino acids: CASSVASGDNEQFF. The DNA of the CDR3 is TGTGCCAGCAGCGTAGCTTCAGGGGACAATGAGCAGTTCTTC.